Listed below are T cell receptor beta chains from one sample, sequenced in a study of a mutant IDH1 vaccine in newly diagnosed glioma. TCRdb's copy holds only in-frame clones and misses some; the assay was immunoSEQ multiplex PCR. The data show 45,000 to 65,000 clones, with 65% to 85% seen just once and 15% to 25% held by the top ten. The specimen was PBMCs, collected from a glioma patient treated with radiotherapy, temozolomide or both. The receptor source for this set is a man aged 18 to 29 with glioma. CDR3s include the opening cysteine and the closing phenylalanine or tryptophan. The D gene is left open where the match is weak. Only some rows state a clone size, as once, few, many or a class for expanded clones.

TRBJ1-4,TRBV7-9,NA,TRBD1,CASSYGTGKTNEKLFF,TGTGCCAGCAGCTACGGGACAGGGAAAACTAATGAAAAACTGTTTTTT
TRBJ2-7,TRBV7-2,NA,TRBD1,CASSRTGVEQYF,TGTGCCAGCAGCCGAACAGGGGTCGAGCAGTACTTC
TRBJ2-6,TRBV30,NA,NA,CAWRFGHRLLSGANVLTF,TGTGCCTGGAGATTCGGGCACCGCCTCCTCTCTGGGGCCAACGTCCTGACTTTC
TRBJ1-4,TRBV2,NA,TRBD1,CASRKTGDNEKLFF,TGTGCCAGCAGAAAGACAGGGGATAATGAAAAACTGTTTTTT
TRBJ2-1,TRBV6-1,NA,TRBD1,CACIGVQGAREQFF,TGTGCCTGCATAGGGGTCCAGGGGGCCAGGGAGCAGTTCTTC
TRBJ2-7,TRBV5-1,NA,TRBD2,CASSLEAGAFWQYF,TGCGCCAGCAGCTTGGAGGCGGGAGCGTTTTGGCAGTACTTC
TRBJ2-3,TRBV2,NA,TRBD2,CASSAPAGLAGGPGTDTQYF,TGTGCCAGCAGTGCCCCTGCCGGACTAGCGGGAGGGCCAGGGACAGATACGCAGTATTTT
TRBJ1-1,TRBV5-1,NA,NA,CASSLGTGSTVAFF,TGCGCCAGCAGCTTGGGAACGGGGAGTACTGTGGCTTTCTTT
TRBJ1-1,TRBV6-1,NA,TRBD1,CASTWTGATEAFF,TGTGCCAGCACTTGGACAGGGGCCACTGAAGCTTTCTTT
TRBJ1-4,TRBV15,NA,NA,CATSRDRAATNEKLFF,TGTGCCACCAGCAGGGACAGAGCAGCAACTAATGAAAAACTGTTTTTT
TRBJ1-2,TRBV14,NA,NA,CASSQSSLNYGYTF,TGTGCCAGCAGCCAGAGCAGTCTGAACTATGGCTACACCTTC
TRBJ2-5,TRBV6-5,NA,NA,CASSYSSPQETQYF,TGTGCCAGCAGTTACTCTAGCCCACAAGAGACCCAGTACTTC
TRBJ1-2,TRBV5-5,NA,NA,CASSLEGYGYTF,TGTGCCAGCAGCTTGGAGGGTTATGGCTACACCTTC
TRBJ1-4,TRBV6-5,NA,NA,CASSSQATENEKLFF,TGTGCCAGCAGTTCCCAGGCCACAGAAAATGAAAAACTGTTTTTT
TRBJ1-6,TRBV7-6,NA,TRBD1,CASSAGQGRSPLHF,TGTGCCAGCAGCGCGGGACAGGGTCGTTCACCCCTCCACTTT
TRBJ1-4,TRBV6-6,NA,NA,CASSSYDATNEKLFF,TGTGCCAGCAGTTCCTACGATGCAACTAATGAAAAACTGTTTTTT
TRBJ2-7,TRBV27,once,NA,CASSLNGAPYEQYF,TGTGCCAGCAGTTTAAATGGGGCCCCCTACGAGCAGTACTTC
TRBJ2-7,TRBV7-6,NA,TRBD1,CASSWGQGSSEQYF,TGTGCCAGCAGCTGGGGACAGGGGAGCTCCGAGCAGTACTTC
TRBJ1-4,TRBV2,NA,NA,CASSVIQGREKLFF,TGTGCCAGCAGTGTGATACAGGGCCGTGAAAAACTGTTTTTT
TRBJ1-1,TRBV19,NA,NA,CASSPTGHNTEAFF,TGTGCCAGTAGTCCAACAGGGCACAACACTGAAGCTTTCTTT
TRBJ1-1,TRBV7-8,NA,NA,CASSLARGGGNTEAFF,TGTGCCAGCAGCTTAGCGCGGGGAGGGGGGAACACTGAAGCTTTCTTT
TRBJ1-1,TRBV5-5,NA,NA,CASSPRLMEVEAFF,TGTGCCAGCAGCCCCCGACTGATGGAGGTTGAAGCTTTCTTT
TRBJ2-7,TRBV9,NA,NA,CASSPGPSSYEQYF,TGTGCCAGCAGCCCAGGCCCTAGCTCCTACGAGCAGTACTTC
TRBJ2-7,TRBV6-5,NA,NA,CASSPQGTNYEQYF,TGTGCCAGCAGCCCCCAGGGGACTAACTACGAGCAGTACTTC
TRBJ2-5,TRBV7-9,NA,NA,CASSSGVTVQGTQYF,TGTGCCAGCAGCTCAGGGGTGACGGTTCAGGGGACCCAGTACTTC
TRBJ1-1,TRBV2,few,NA,CASSPRGPLLGEAFF,TGTGCCAGCAGTCCCCGGGGTCCCCTCCTAGGTGAAGCTTTCTTT
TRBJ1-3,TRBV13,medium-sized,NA,CASSLADVSLSGNTIYF,TGTGCCAGCAGCTTAGCGGACGTATCCCTCTCTGGAAACACCATATATTTT
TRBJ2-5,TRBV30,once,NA,CATNADRITQETQYF,TGTGCCACAAACGCCGACAGAATAACCCAAGAGACCCAGTACTTC
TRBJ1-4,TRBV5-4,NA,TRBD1,CASSLGGTGDEKLFF,TGTGCCAGCAGCTTGGGGGGGACAGGGGATGAAAAACTGTTTTTT
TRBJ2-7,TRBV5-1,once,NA,CASSKSQDSYEQYF,TGCGCCAGCAGCAAGAGTCAGGACTCCTACGAGCAGTACTTC
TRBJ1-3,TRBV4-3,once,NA,CASSQGPLPPPGNTIYF,TGCGCCAGCAGCCAAGGGCCGCTACCACCACCTGGAAACACCATATATTTT
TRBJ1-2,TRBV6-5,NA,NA,CAIRSEAGGNYGYTF,TGTGCCATCCGATCAGAGGCAGGTGGCAACTATGGCTACACCTTC
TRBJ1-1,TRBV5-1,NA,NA,CASSPRGGVEARNTEAFF,TGCGCCAGCAGCCCTAGAGGAGGGGTGGAGGCGCGGAACACTGAAGCTTTCTTT
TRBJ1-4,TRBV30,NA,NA,CARRSPGINEKLFF,TGTGCCCGCCGTTCACCTGGGATCAATGAAAAACTGTTTTTT
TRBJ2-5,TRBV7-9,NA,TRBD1,CASLTSGTGSPQYF,TGTGCCAGCCTCACCTCCGGGACAGGGAGCCCCCAGTACTTC
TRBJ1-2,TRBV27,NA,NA,CASRESGNYGYTF,TGTGCCAGCAGGGAGTCAGGGAACTATGGCTACACCTTC
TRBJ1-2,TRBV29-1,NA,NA,CSVAATYYGYTF,TGCAGCGTTGCGGCCACGTACTATGGCTACACCTTC
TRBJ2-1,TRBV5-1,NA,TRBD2,CASSLGVSGGYRGNEQFF,TGCGCCAGCAGCTTGGGGGTTAGCGGGGGGTACAGAGGTAATGAGCAGTTCTTC
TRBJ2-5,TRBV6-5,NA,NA,CASKKAGRETQYF,TGTGCCAGCAAGAAGGCGGGAAGGGAGACCCAGTACTTC
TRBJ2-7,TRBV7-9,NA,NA,CASSPLKTRAEQYF,TGTGCCAGCAGCCCCCTAAAGACTCGCGCAGAGCAGTACTTC
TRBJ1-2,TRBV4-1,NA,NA,CASSQSQGIGGYTF,TGCGCCAGCAGCCAATCGCAGGGAATTGGTGGCTACACCTTC
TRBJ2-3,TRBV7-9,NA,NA,CASSFDVVAETQYF,TGTGCCAGCAGCTTCGACGTGGTGGCAGAGACGCAGTATTTT
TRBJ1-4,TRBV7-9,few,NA,CASSSQGGGTNEKLFF,TGTGCCAGCAGCTCACAGGGAGGTGGCACTAATGAAAAACTGTTTTTT
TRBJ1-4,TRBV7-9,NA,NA,CASSLKDNNEKLFF,TGTGCCAGCAGCTTAAAGGACAATAATGAAAAACTGTTTTTT
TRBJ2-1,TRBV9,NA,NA,CASSPRALYNEQFF,TGTGCCAGCAGCCCCCGGGCCTTATACAATGAGCAGTTCTTC
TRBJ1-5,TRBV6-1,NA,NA,CASSAPLTQPQHF,TGTGCCAGCAGTGCCCCACTAACACAGCCCCAGCATTTT
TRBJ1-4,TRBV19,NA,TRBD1,CASSIPRQGGNEKLFF,TGTGCCAGTAGTATCCCCCGACAGGGGGGAAATGAAAAACTGTTTTTT
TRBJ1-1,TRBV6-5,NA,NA,CASSFHPTKGGAEAFF,TGTGCCAGCAGTTTCCATCCGACGAAGGGTGGTGCTGAAGCTTTCTTT